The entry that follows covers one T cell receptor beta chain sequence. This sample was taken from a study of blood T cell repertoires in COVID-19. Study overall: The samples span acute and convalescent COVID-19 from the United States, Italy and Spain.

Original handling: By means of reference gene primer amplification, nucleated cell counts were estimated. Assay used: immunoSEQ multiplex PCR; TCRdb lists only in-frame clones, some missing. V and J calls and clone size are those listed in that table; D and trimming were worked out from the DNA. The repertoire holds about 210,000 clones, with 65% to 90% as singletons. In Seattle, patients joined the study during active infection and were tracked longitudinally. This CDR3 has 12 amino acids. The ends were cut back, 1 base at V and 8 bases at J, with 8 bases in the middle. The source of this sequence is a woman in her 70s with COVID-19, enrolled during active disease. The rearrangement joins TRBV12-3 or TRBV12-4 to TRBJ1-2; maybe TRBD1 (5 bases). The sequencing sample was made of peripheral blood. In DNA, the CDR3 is TGTGCCAGCAGTTTAGGGGGCTTGGGCTACACCTTC. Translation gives CASSLGGLGYTF.